This T cell receptor (beta chain) appears in the sequencing data of a study of blood T cell repertoires in COVID-19. Study context: Acute and convalescent COVID-19 specimens originated in the United States, Italy and Spain. The analysed material was cDNA or gDNA that came from T cells, B-cell-depleted T cells, or PBMCs.

The CDR3 is made up of 13 amino acids. V lost 6 bases, J lost 11 bases, and 19 bases lay in between. Germline loops: CDR1 MNHEY, CDR2 SVGAGI. Original processing notes: Nucleated cell counts were estimated from reference gene primer amplification. TCRdb keeps only in-frame clones here, not all; method: immunoSEQ multiplex PCR. V and J calls and clone size are copied from that table; D and trimming were computed from the DNA. The sample lists 45,000 to 60,000 clones; roughly 89% were seen once. This clonotype originated in a man between 65 and 79 years old with active COVID-19. The chain couples TRBV6-5 to TRBJ1-1; D might be TRBD1 (6 bases). Sequenced material: peripheral blood. CDR3 nucleotides: TGTGCCAGCAGCCTCAGAAATCGACAGGCGGCTTTCTTT. As protein: CASSLRNRQAAFF.